This TCR beta chain was sequenced for a study of graft-versus-host responses after intestinal transplantation. Study-level background: All recipients got anti-thymocyte globulin induction, then tacrolimus and steroids for 3 to 4 years. Study-wide findings and caveats: Maximum circulating GvH clone levels tracked with early post-transplant HvG decreases. GvH clones appeared in recipient marrow, some first in ileum or blood. Within the allografts of patients who had graft-donor T cell macrochimerism, graft-versus-host to host-versus-graft clonal ratios were high.

J was trimmed by 1 base and V by 0 bases; bases with no gene match: 2. CDR1 is SGHRS and CDR2 is YFSETQ in the germline V gene. The CDR3 is 16 residues long. As regards this clone: Its antigen is currently unknown.

Produced via immunoSEQ multiplex PCR; TCRdb's table is partial and in-frame only. The data show tens of thousands of clones, around 92% seen once. The specimen comprised unstimulated CD8+ T cells sorted from spleen or lymph node cells, sampled before intestinal transplant. The rearrangement joins TRBV5-1 to TRBJ2-1; TRBD1 aligns across 9 bases. This TCR came from a human donor who received an intestinal transplant. The CDR3 DNA reads as TGCGCCAGCAGCTTGGCGGGACAGGGTTCCTACAATGAGCAGTTCTTC. Protein sequence: CASSLAGQGSYNEQFF.